These 28 T cell receptor beta chains came from one sample sequenced in a study of CD8+CD57+ T cells in acquired aplastic anemia. Genomic DNA acted as the template from which TCR beta VDJ combination and CDR3 sequence profiling were carried out. TCRdb processed the reads anew with MiXCR; each CDR3 protein has one entry. The sample has 400,000 to 500,000 distinct CDR3 sequences; around 72% are singletons. The sample was sorted CD4+, CD8+, or CD8+CD57+ T cells (not recorded which) from PBMCs. The receptors were sampled from a human donor in good health, serving as a control.

Concerning this clonotype: A junction boundary mismatches the germline segment, possibly from a read error. The V and J genes are TRBV20-1 and TRBJ2-2, with a tentative D call TRBD1 (5 bases). The CDR3 spans 11 residues. The germline CDR1 and CDR2 sequences are DFQATT and SNEGSKA (reference sequence). The CDR3 here is CSATDSYEQFF. DNA of the CDR3: TGCAGTGCCACCGACAGTTACGAGCAGTTTTTT.

In regard to this clonotype: One end of the junction fails to match germline, which may point to a read error. This chain links TRBV7-8 with TRBJ1-6; 9 bases agree with TRBD1. Germline CDR1 is SGHVS and CDR2 is FQNEAQ. CDR3 length: 15 residues. CDR3 in DNA: TGTGCCAGCAGCACCAGACAGGGGGGCAATCCACCCTTCCACTTT. Its translation: CASSTRQGGNPPFHF.

About this clonotype itself: The CDR3 does not close with the conserved phenylalanine or tryptophan, likely indicating a read error. This chain connects TRBV29-1 to TRBJ2-1, with D unclear. The CDR3 runs to 13 residues. Trimming stripped 1 base from V and 3 bases from J, with 7 bases between. Germline lookup yields CDR1 SQVTM and CDR2 ANQGSEA. The CDR3 reads CSVEASFYNEQFL. The CDR3 DNA reads as TGCAGCGTTGAAGCGTCGTTCTACAATGAGCAGTTCCTC.

This clonotype has a handful of counts. The chain uses TRBV3-1 and TRBJ1-3, with D unresolved. The CDR3 extends over 11 amino acids. CDR1 is LGHDT, CDR2 YNNKEL, per germline (reference sequence). With 5 bases removed from V and 5 bases from J, the gap between germline ends came to 4 bases. This CDR3 is CASSERNTIYF. CDR3 DNA: TGTGCCAGCAGCGAAAGAAACACCATATATTTT.

V usage is TRBV19 and J usage is TRBJ1-5; D is ambiguous. The germline V and J ends were trimmed by 3 bases and 3 bases, with 12 bases remaining between them. The germline V gene encodes CDR1 LNHDA and CDR2 SQIVND (reference sequence). The CDR3 covers 15 residues. This CDR3 reads CASSMGAVNNQPQHF. DNA for the CDR3: TGTGCCAGTAGTATGGGCGCCGTGAACAATCAGCCCCAGCATTTT.

This clonotype was observed many times. This rearrangement joins TRBV9 to TRBJ1-6; weak D call: TRBD1 (6 bases). Germline assignment: CDR1 SGDLS and CDR2 YYNGEE. With 3 bases removed from V and 7 bases from J, the gap between germline ends came to 11 bases. The CDR3 contains 14 residues. CDR3 protein: CASSGGPQNSPLHF. The DNA for the CDR3 is TGTGCCAGCAGCGGGGGGCCGCAAAATTCACCCCTCCACTTT.

This clonotype was found once. The chain joins TRBV5-4 to TRBJ2-5, with no clear D. The V end lost 0 bases, the J end lost 7 bases, and 13 bases lay between the germline ends. From germline, CDR1 is SGHNT and CDR2 YYREEE (reference sequence). The CDR3 has 14 amino acids. In nucleotides, the CDR3 is TGTGCCAGCAGCTTGGAGGGCATCGGTGGGACCCAGTACTTC. Its protein product is CASSLEGIGGTQYF. The full variable domain, with the rest looked up from reference TRBV5-4 and TRBJ2-5, is ETGVTQSPTHLIKTRGQQVTLRCSSQSGHNTVSWYQQALGQGPQFIFQYYREEENGRGNFPPRFSGLQFPNYSSELNVNALELDDSALYLCASSLEGIGGTQYFGPGTRLLVL.

This clonotype was detected once. The chain employs TRBV20-1 and TRBJ2-1, with D possibly being TRBD1 or TRBD2 (5 bases each). The CDR3 is 15 amino acids. Germline lookup yields CDR1 DFQATT and CDR2 SNEGSKA (reference sequence). Trimming pared 6 bases from V and 6 bases from J, leaving 21 bases between. The CDR3 DNA is TGCAGTGCGAGCAGGGCAGCCGGGGAGCGCAATGAGCAGTTCTTC. Translated: CSASRAAGERNEQFF.

There are many counts of this clonotype. J is TRBJ2-7 and V is TRBV7-6; 7 bases align to TRBD1. Germline values: CDR1 SGHVS, CDR2 FNYEAQ. The CDR3 is made up of 14 amino acids. V shed 5 bases, J shed 2 bases, and the junction held 6 bases outside the gene matches. The CDR3 protein is CASSPTGQTYEQYF. The DNA of the CDR3 is TGTGCCAGCAGCCCGACAGGGCAGACCTACGAGCAGTACTTC.

The rearrangement links TRBV9 to TRBJ2-1; D might be TRBD2 (6 bases). This CDR3 region has 14 residues. The germline V gene encodes CDR1 SGDLS and CDR2 YYNGEE. Trimming removed 3 bases from V and 6 bases from J, with 13 bases in between. The CDR3 coding sequence is TGTGCCAGCAGCGATCTGTCGGGAGCCAATGAGCAGTTCTTC. The encoded protein is CASSDLSGANEQFF.

This clonotype came up once. An end of the junction does not agree with germline; a read error may underlie this. This chain joins TRBV15 and TRBJ2-6; D ambiguous. Germline V gene sequence: CDR1 LNHNV, CDR2 YYDKDF (reference sequence). The CDR3 covers 15 residues. As DNA, the CDR3 is TGTGGCACCCGCAGTGTGGGCCTCGGGGCCAACGTCCTGACTTTC. Its protein product is CGTRSVGLGANVLTF. Using reference TRBV15 and TRBJ2-6 for the parts outside the CDR3, the full variable domain is DAMVIQNPRYQVTQFGKPVTLSCSQTLNHNVMYWYQQKSSQAPKLLFHYYDKDFNNEADTPDNFQSRRPNTSFCFLDIRSPGLGDTAMYLCGTRSVGLGANVLTFGAGSRLTVL.

The chain is built from TRBV11-1 and TRBJ2-3; D might be TRBD1 or TRBD2, each matching 6 bases. The germline gives CDR1 SGHAT, CDR2 FQDESV (reference sequence). Trimming took off 1 base at V and 5 bases at J, with 13 bases between the two ends. The CDR3 runs to 15 residues. CDR3 loop: CASSLGGGRGDTQYF. CDR3 bases: TGTGCCAGCAGCTTAGGGGGAGGCAGGGGAGATACGCAGTATTTT.

In the case of this clonotype: A read error is possible here, since a much larger clone lies one base away. The V and J genes are TRBV2 and TRBJ2-7; TRBD1 might be the D (6 bases). V lost 6 bases and J 5 bases, leaving 14 bases between the germline ends. The CDR3 consists of 13 residues. Germline V gene lookup returns CDR1 SNHLY and CDR2 FYNNEI. CDR3 sequence reads: CASRPGHYNEQYF. In DNA form, the CDR3 reads TGTGCCAGCAGGCCGGGACATTACAACGAGCAGTACTTC.

The table lists this clonotype with many counts. The chain couples TRBV7-2 to TRBJ2-7, with 7 bases matching TRBD1. Per the germline V gene, CDR1 is SGHTA and CDR2 is FQGNSA. Trimming cost V 0 bases and J 2 bases; bases outside gene matches: 7. This CDR3 is built from 16 residues. The CDR3 protein is CASSLAPGTEAYEQYF. For the CDR3, the DNA is TGTGCCAGCAGCTTAGCTCCCGGGACAGAGGCCTACGAGCAGTACTTC.

The chain carries TRBV12-5 and TRBJ2-1; a possible D gene is TRBD1 (6 bases). Germline CDR1 reads LGHNT; CDR2 reads FRNRAP. This CDR3 has 13 residues. The DNA for the CDR3 is TGTGCCAGCAGCTTCGGGGACAACAATGAGCAGTTCTTC. Encoded protein: CASSFGDNNEQFF.

At least ten counts were recorded for this clonotype. This chain connects TRBV7-2 to TRBJ1-3; 10 bases map to TRBD1. Germline values: CDR1 SGHTA, CDR2 FQGNSA. The CDR3 extends over 15 amino acids. V lost 6 bases, J lost 2 bases, and 4 bases stayed unmatched. The CDR3 loop reads CASRSDRGPGNTIYF. CDR3 nucleotide sequence: TGTGCCAGCAGATCAGACAGGGGGCCTGGAAACACCATATATTTT.

On this clonotype itself: A much larger clonotype is one base distant, so this may be a read error. The J gene is TRBJ2-2, the V gene TRBV6-6; 9 nucleotides match TRBD1. V shed 10 bases, J shed 4 bases, and the junction held 13 bases outside the gene matches. CDR1 and CDR2 from the germline V gene are MNHNY and SVGAGI (reference sequence). The CDR3 extends over 16 amino acids. The CDR3 reads CAIRSPGQGSTGELFF. CDR3 DNA sequence: TGTGCCATCAGATCTCCGGGACAGGGTAGCACCGGGGAGCTGTTTTTT.

This rearrangement joins TRBV7-8 to TRBJ2-3; 9 positions agree with TRBD1. V lost 5 bases, J lost 4 bases, and 10 bases stayed unmatched. There are 16 residues in the CDR3. CDR1 is SGHVS and CDR2 is FQNEAQ in the germline V gene. The CDR3 DNA reads TGTGCCAGCAGCGCCCAGACAGGGGGGCAGCCAGATACGCAGTATTTT. Protein: CASSAQTGGQPDTQYF.

Note on this clonotype: The DNA is left out, because the CDR3 cannot be placed on it with certainty; the CDR3 is given as TCRdb lists it. The chain uses TRBV5-5 and TRBJ2-4; TRBD2 is the table's D call, not checked against the DNA. The CDR3 is 22 residues long, counting both termini. CDR1 and CDR2 (germline): SGHKS, YYEKEE (reference sequence). The chain's CDR3 is CDSSFYSCSADGPSGGANIQYF.

The chain couples TRBV6-5 to TRBJ2-2; D perhaps matches TRBD2 (6 bases). The ends were cut back, 6 bases at V and 2 bases at J, with 22 bases in the middle. The CDR3 covers 18 residues. The germline gives CDR1 MNHEY, CDR2 SVGAGI. The DNA for the CDR3 is TGTGCCAGCAGACAAGACCCCACAGGAGCGGGCAACACCGGGGAGCTGTTTTTT. Protein: CASRQDPTGAGNTGELFF.

The gene calls are TRBV6-5 and TRBJ1-3, with 9 bases lining up with TRBD1. The CDR3 is 15 amino acids. CDR1 and CDR2 from the germline V gene are MNHEY and SVGAGI. Germline trimming cut 4 bases from V and 0 bases from J; bases unmatched to any gene: 1. CDR3 residues: CASSSTGGSGNTIYF. The CDR3 DNA sequence: TGTGCCAGCAGTTCGACAGGGGGCTCTGGAAACACCATATATTTT.

This chain connects TRBV19 to TRBJ1-5; 10 positions agree with TRBD1. The V gene end was trimmed by 4 bases and the J gene end by 7 bases; junction bases not matched to a gene: 4. The CDR3 is 14 amino acids. Germline V gene lookup returns CDR1 LNHDA and CDR2 SQIVND (reference sequence). CDR3 DNA: TGTGCCAGTAGTACCGGGACAGGGGAGCAGCCCCAGCATTTT. Protein sequence: CASSTGTGEQPQHF.

The sample holds many counts of this clonotype. The J gene is TRBJ1-5, the V gene TRBV12-3 or TRBV12-4; no definite D call. CDR3 size: 13 residues. V lost 3 bases and J lost 3, with 6 bases in between. CDR3 nucleotides: TGTGCCAGCAGTTTTGCCCCCAATCAGCCCCAGCATTTT. Translation: CASSFAPNQPQHF.

As for this clonotype: This is likely a read error, given that the CDR3 carries no conserved phenylalanine or tryptophan at its end. The DNA is left out, because the CDR3 cannot be placed on it with certainty; the CDR3 is given as TCRdb lists it. The chain combines TRBV7-2 with TRBJ1-6; the D call in the table, TRBD1, was not verified against the DNA. The germline CDR1 and CDR2 sequences are SGHTA and FQGNSA. The CDR3 is 12 amino acids long, termini counted. CDR3 protein: CASSFAWTRRTL.

The chain couples TRBV25-1 to TRBJ1-3; 7 nucleotides align to TRBD1. This CDR3 has 16 amino acids. From germline, CDR1 is MGHDK and CDR2 SYGVNS. V shed 5 bases, J shed 16 bases, and the junction held 23 bases outside the gene matches. The CDR3 DNA follows: TGTGCCAGCAGTCCCCAAGGACAGGCAACTGGAAACAACACTTATTTT. It encodes CASSPQGQATGNNTYF.

This clonotype appeared once. The chain employs TRBV20-1 and TRBJ2-5; 12 bases align to TRBD2. This CDR3 is 17 amino acids long. V was pared by 1 base and J by 2 bases, with 8 bases of the junction left unmatched. CDR1 and CDR2 (germline): DFQATT, SNEGSKA (reference sequence). The CDR3 loop reads CSARGASGGARQETQYF. CDR3 nucleotides: TGCAGTGCTAGAGGGGCTAGCGGGGGGGCGAGGCAAGAGACCCAGTACTTC.

The CDR3: CSALEDKNFF. In DNA form, the CDR3 reads TGCAGTGCTCTGGAAGATAAGAATTTCTTC. The chain has TRBV20-1 and TRBJ2-1, with D uncertain. The germline V gene has CDR1 DFQATT and CDR2 SNEGSKA (reference sequence). Trimming cost V 5 bases and J 16 bases, with 15 bases left between them. This CDR3 is 10 amino acids long.

Concerning this clonotype itself: A much larger clone differs from this one at a single base, so this may be a read error. The J gene is TRBJ1-1, the V gene TRBV4-1; D is perhaps TRBD1 (5 bases). The germline V gene encodes CDR1 MGHRA and CDR2 YSYEKL. V dropped 3 bases and J dropped 4 bases, with 24 bases sitting between them. CDR3 length equals 18 residues. The CDR3 bases are TGCGCCAGCAGCCATGGGGCCCAGTACTCAATTTTGAGCACTGAAGCTTTCTTT. This encodes CASSHGAQYSILSTEAFF.